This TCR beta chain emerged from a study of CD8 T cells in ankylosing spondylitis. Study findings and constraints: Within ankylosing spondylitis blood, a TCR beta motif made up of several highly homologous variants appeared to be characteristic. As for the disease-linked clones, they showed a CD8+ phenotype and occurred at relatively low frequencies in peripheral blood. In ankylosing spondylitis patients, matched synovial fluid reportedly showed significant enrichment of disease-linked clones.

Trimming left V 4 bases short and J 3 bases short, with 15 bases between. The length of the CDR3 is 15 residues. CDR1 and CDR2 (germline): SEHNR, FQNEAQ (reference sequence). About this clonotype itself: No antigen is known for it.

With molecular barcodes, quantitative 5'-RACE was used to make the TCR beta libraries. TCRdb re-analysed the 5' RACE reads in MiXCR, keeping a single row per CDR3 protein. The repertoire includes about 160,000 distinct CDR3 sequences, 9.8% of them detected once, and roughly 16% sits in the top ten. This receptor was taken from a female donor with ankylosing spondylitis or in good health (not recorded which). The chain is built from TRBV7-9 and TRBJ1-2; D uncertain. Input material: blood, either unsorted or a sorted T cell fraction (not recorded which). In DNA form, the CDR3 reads TGTGCCAGCAGCTCCTCCGATGGAGGTCACTATGGCTACACCTTC. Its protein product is CASSSSDGGHYGYTF. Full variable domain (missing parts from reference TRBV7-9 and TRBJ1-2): DTGVSQNPRHKITKRGQNVTFRCDPISEHNRLYWYRQTLGQGPEFLTYFQNEAQLEKSRLLSDRFSAERPKGSFSTLEIQRTEQGDSAMYLCASSSSDGGHYGYTFGSGTRLTVV.